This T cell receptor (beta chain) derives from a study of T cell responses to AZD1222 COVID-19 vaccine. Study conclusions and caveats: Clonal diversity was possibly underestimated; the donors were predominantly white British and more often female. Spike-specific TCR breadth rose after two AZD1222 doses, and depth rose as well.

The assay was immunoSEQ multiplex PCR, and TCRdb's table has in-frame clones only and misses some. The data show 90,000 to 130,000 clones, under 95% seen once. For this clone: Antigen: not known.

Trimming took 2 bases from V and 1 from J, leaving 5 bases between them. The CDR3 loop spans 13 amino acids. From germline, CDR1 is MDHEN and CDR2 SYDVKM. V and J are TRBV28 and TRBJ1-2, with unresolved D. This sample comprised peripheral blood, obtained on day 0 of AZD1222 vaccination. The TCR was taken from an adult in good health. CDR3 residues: CASSLQVNYGYTF. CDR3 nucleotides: TGTGCCAGCAGTTTACAGGTTAACTATGGCTACACCTTC.